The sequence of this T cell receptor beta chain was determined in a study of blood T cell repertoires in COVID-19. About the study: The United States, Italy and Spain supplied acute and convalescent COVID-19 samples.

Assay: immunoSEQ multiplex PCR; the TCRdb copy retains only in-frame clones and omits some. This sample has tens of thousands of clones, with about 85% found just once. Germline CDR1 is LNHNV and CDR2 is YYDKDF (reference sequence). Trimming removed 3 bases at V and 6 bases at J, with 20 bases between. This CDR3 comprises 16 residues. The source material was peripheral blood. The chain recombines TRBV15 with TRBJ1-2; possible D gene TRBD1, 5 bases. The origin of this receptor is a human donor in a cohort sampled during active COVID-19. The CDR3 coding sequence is TGTGCCACCAGCAGGACTAACCTCGCGGAGGGGAATGGCTACACCTTC. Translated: CATSRTNLAEGNGYTF.